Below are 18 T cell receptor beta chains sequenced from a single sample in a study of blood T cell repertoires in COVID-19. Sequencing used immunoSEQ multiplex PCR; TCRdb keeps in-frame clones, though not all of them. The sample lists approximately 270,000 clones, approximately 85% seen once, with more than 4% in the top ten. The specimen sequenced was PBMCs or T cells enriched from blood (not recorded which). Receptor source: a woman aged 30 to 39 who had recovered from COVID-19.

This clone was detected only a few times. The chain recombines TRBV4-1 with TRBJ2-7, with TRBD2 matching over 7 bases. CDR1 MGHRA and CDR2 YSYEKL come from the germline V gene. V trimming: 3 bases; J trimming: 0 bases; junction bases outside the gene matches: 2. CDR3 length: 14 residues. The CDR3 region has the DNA TGCGCCAGCAGCCACGCTAGCGGCTCCTACGAGCAGTACTTC. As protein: CASSHASGSYEQYF.

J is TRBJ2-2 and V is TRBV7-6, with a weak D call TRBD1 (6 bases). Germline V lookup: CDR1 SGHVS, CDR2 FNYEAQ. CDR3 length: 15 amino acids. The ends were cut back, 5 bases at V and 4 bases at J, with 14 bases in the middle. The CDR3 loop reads CASSLEQGPTGELFF. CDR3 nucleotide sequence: TGTGCCAGCAGCCTAGAACAGGGACCCACCGGGGAGCTGTTTTTT.

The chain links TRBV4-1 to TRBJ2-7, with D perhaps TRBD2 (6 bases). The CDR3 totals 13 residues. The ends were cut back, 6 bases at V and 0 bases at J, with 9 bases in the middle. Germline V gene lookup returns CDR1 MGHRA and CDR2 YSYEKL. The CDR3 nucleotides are TGCGCCAGCAGGTTGGGGGGCTCCTACGAGCAGTACTTC. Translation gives CASRLGGSYEQYF.

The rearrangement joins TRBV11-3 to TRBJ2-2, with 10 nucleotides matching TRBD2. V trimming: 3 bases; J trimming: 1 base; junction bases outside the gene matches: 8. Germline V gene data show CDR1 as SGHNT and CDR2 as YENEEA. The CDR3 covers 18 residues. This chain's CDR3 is CASSLTQIAGGNTGELFF. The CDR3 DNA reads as TGTGCCAGCAGCTTGACCCAAATAGCGGGAGGGAACACCGGGGAGCTGTTTTTT.

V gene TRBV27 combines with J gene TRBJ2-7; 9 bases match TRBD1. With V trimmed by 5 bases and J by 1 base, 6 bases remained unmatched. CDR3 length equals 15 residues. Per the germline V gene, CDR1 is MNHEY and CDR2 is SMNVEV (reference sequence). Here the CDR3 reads CASSAWTGVSYEQYF. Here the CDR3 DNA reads TGTGCCAGCAGTGCATGGACAGGGGTGTCCTACGAGCAGTACTTC.

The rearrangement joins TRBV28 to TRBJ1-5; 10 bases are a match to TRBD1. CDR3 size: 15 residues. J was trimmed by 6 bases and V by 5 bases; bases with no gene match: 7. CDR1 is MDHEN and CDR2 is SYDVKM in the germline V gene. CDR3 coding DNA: TGTGCCAGCAGTACCCGGACAGGGGGGACTCAGCCCCAGCATTTT. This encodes CASSTRTGGTQPQHF.

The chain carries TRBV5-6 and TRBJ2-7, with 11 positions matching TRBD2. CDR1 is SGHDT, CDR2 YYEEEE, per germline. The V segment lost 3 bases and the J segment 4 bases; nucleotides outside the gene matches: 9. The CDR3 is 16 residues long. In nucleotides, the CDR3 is TGTGCCAGCAGCTGGGGGACTAGCGGAGGTTATTACGAGCAGTACTTC. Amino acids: CASSWGTSGGYYEQYF.

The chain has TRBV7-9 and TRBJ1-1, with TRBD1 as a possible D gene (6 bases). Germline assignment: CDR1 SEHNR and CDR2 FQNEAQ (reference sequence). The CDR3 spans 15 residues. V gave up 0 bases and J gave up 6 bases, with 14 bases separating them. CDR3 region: CASSLAGGRGSEAFF. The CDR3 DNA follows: TGTGCCAGCAGCTTAGCCGGGGGGCGAGGGTCTGAAGCTTTCTTT.

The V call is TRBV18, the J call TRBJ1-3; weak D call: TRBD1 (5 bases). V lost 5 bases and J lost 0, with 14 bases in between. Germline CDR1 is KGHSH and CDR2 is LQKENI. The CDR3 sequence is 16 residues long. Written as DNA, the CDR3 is TGTGCCAGCTCATCGTCGACAGCCGGCTCTGGAAACACCATATATTTT. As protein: CASSSSTAGSGNTIYF.

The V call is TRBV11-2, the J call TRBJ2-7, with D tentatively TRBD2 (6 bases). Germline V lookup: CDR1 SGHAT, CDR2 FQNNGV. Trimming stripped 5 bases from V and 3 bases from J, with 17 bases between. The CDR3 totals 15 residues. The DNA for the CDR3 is TGTGCCAGCAGCCGACCTGAGAGGGGAGGCTACGAGCAGTACTTC. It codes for CASSRPERGGYEQYF.

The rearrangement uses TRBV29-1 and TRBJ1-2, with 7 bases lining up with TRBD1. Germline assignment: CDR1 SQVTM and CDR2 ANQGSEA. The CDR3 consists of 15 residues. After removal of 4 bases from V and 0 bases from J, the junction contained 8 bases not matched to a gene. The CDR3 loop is CSVGGDSTSNYGYTF. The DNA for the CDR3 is TGCAGCGTTGGGGGGGACAGCACCTCTAACTATGGCTACACCTTC.

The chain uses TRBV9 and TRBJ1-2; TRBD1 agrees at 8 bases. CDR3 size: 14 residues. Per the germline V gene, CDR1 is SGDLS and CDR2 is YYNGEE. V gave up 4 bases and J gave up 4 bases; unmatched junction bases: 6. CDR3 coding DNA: TGTGCCAGCAGCCTTCGGGGGACAGGCTATGGCTACACCTTC. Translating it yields CASSLRGTGYGYTF.

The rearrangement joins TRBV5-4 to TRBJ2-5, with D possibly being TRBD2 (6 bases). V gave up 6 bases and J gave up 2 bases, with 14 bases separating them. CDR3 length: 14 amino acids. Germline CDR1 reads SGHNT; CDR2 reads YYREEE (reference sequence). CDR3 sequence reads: CASTSGLRQETQYF. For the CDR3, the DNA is TGTGCCAGCACCTCGGGACTCCGGCAAGAGACCCAGTACTTC.

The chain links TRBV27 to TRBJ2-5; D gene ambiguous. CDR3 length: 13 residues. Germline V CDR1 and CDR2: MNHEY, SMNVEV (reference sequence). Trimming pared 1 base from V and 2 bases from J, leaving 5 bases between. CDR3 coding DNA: TGTGCCAGCAGTTTATTTCCTCAAGAGACCCAGTACTTC. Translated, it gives CASSLFPQETQYF.

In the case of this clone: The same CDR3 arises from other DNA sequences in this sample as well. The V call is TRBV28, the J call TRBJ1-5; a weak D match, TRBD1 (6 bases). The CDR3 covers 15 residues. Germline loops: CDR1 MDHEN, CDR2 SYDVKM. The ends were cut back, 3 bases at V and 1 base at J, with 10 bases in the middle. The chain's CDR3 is CASSLWGGSNQPQHF. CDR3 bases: TGTGCCAGCAGTTTGTGGGGGGGCAGCAATCAGCCCCAGCATTTT.

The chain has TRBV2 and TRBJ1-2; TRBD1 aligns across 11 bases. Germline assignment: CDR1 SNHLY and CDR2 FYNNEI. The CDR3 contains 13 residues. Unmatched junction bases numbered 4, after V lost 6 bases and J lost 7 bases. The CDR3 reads CASRGQGARGYTF. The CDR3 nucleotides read TGTGCCAGCAGAGGACAGGGGGCGCGTGGCTACACCTTC.

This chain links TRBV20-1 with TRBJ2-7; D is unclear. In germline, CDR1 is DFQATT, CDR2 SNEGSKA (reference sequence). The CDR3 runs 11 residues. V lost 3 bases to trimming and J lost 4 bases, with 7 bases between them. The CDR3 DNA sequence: TGCAGTGCTAGCCCTCTTTACGAGCAGTACTTC. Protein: CSASPLYEQYF.

The DNA for the CDR3 is TGTGCCAGCAGTTTAGGGGGGGCATTGAAAGAGACCCAGTACTTC. Encoded protein: CASSLGGALKETQYF. V usage is TRBV28 and J usage is TRBJ2-5, with D possibly TRBD2 on 7 matching bases. From germline, CDR1 is MDHEN and CDR2 SYDVKM. The V end was cut by 2 bases, the J end by 3 bases, with 13 bases between. This CDR3 has 15 residues.